What follows describes a single T cell receptor (beta chain). The record originates from a study of memory CD4+ T cells and cytomegalovirus serostatus. The sort gate was single viable CD3+CD4+CD8-CD45RO+ cells for memory CD4+ T cells. The method was immunoSEQ multiplex PCR; TCRdb's version includes in-frame clones alone and lacks a portion of them. Of roughly 50,000 clones in the sample, around 81% were seen once. The clonotype originates from an adult in good health and CMV-seronegative. Sequencing used memory CD4+ T cells from blood.

CDR3 nucleotide sequence: TGTGCCAGCTCACCACAGGGAGTGGATGGCTACACCTTC. This sequence encodes CASSPQGVDGYTF. The chain combines TRBV18 with TRBJ1-2; D not certain. The CDR3 spans 13 residues. Trimming shortened V by 1 base and J by 6 bases, and 9 bases separated the two germline ends. Germline values: CDR1 KGHSH, CDR2 LQKENI.